This T cell receptor (beta chain) was captured by sequencing in a study of blood T cell repertoires in COVID-19. Overall study context: PBMCs, B-cell-depleted T cells, or T cells were the source of the cDNA or gDNA that made up the material.

Original processing methods: Amplified reference gene primers provided the basis for estimating nucleated cell counts. Some clones are missing from TCRdb's copy, which holds only in-frame ones; the method was immunoSEQ multiplex PCR. The V and J calls and clone size are taken from that table; D and trimming were inferred from the DNA. The table has 300,000 to 400,000 clones, over 75% seen once. The CDR3 has 16 amino acids. CDR1 LNHDA and CDR2 SQIVND come from the germline V gene (reference sequence). V was clipped by 0 bases and J by 1 base; unmatched bases: 4. Participants were aged roughly 18 to 90 years, lived in over 20 US areas, and enrolled virtually. Self-reported history from a screening survey and questionnaire set each donor's cohort.

The J gene is TRBJ1-1, the V gene TRBV19; TRBD1 agrees at 8 bases. The source of this sequence is a young woman with acute COVID-19. The sample taken for sequencing was PBMCs or T cells enriched from blood (not recorded which). The CDR3 sequence is CASSIDPGTGNTEAFF. In DNA form, the CDR3 reads TGTGCCAGTAGTATAGACCCCGGGACAGGGAACACTGAAGCTTTCTTT.